The count of the clone carrying this T cell receptor (beta chain) is one. There are 19 residues in the CDR3. Trimming shortened V by 0 bases and J by 1 base, and 19 bases separated the two germline ends. Per germline, CDR1 SGHRS and CDR2 YFSETQ. This record comes from a study of shared T cell receptors in the human thymus. TCRdb's copy holds only in-frame clones and misses some; the assay was immunoSEQ multiplex PCR. The data contain about 660,000 clones, around 87% of them singletons. These data were also filed under a second study, of human thymus T cells. This second study notes: Corrective cardiac operations yielded the resected thymus tissue. Thymic and blood repertoires appeared to display a bias in their usage of V and J genes.

The V gene is TRBV5-1, the J gene TRBJ2-2, with D perhaps TRBD2 (5 bases). What was sequenced was thymocytes. The TCR was taken from a boy less than two years old with a congenital heart defect. The CDR3 protein is CASSLADYSGRLNTGELFF. Written as DNA, the CDR3 is TGCGCCAGCAGCTTGGCCGACTATTCGGGTCGGTTGAACACCGGGGAGCTGTTTTTT.